What follows is one T cell receptor beta chain and its context. Which antigen it targets is not known. No qualities accompany the bases; no much larger clone lies one base away. Each collaborating institution followed its own protocols to collect whole blood in K2EDTA tubes. For TCRbeta analysis, collaborators shipped samples as frozen whole blood, isolated PBMCs, or DNA extracted from either of those sample types. The record originates from a study of blood T cell repertoires in COVID-19 (dated by TCRdb to 2019 to 2021). At the level of the whole study: Samples from collaborators originated in the United States, Italy and Spain and spanned both the acute and convalescent phases of COVID-19. Nearly every sample came with metadata listing a de-identified subject ID, COVID-19 status, age in years and sex. The prospective study material was composed of cDNA or gDNA derived from T cells, B-cell-depleted T cells, or PBMCs. Where available, HLA class I and class II types were taken from metadata supplied by the sample provider and were not determined by assay-based typing. The samples were drawn from the first 160 participants of the ongoing ImmuneRACE study and from 950 to 1,500 subjects provided by 6 global collaborators. The repertoires were made available in a free public database intended to serve as a resource for research on the immune response to SARS-CoV-2. Deeply sampled blood TCRbeta repertoires from subjects exposed to, actively infected with, or recovered from COVID-19 were included in the dataset. What the authors observed across the whole study: Clinical and demographic metadata were provided uncurated, with the amount varying by source and participant.

Based on the germline V gene (reference sequence), the CDR1 and CDR2 sequences are MNHNY and SVGAGI. At the junction V is shortened by 5 bases and J by 9 bases; bases outside the gene matches: 9. Taken from cysteine to phenylalanine, the CDR3 has 14 residues. The retained sequence is limited to the CDR3, 42 bases, with the frame set at the first base. TCRbeta CDR3 regions were amplified from genomic DNA using the immunoSEQ Assay, a bias-controlled multiplex PCR. In the original analysis: Within the assay, amplification of reference gene primers was used to estimate how many nucleated cells each sample contained. To quantify the absolute abundance of each unique TCRbeta CDR3 rearrangement, sequence reads were collapsed and filtered. For each sample, productive Simpson clonality was calculated as the square root of Simpson's diversity index across productive rearrangements. The table comes from immuneACCESS by way of TCRdb, which keeps in-frame sequences with V and J called. Part of the clones is missing from these tables; in studies checked, under half for an unresolved V gene and the rest for unknown reasons. V and J calls plus clone size are reproduced from that table; the DNA served to infer D and trimming. In all, the sample holds more than 95,000 clones, and approximately 86% of those were seen once. Jointly, the top ten make up 3.5% of the sample.

The chain couples TRBV6-6 to TRBJ2-1, and TRBD1 matches 8 of the central bases. Material: peripheral blood. The receptor's source is a human donor in a cohort sampled during active COVID-19. The CDR3 amino acid sequence is: CASSHRDRWAEQFF. The sequence in DNA is TGTGCCAGCAGTCACCGGGACAGGTGGGCTGAGCAGTTCTTC.